One T cell receptor (beta chain) is described in this entry. The target antigen is unknown. These data originate in a study of T cell repertoires in cytomegalovirus infection. Study details: A matching HLA type, together with CMV infection, was signaled by public TCR beta signatures. General observations from the study: Clonotype analysis showed dominance of the ex vivo response by HLA-C-restricted CMV-specific TCR beta clonotypes. Frequencies of public TCR beta families were cumulated, and this identified carriers of CMV plus the relevant HLA.

This CDR3 has 17 amino acids. Trimming left V 2 bases short and J 3 bases short, with 20 bases between. The germline V gene encodes CDR1 MNHNY and CDR2 SVGAGI (reference sequence). TCRdb re-derived calls from the reads in MiXCR, one entry per CDR3 protein. The sample comprises 300,000 to 400,000 distinct CDR3 sequences, 15% to 20% of which are singletons, and less than 9.5% rests with the top ten. This TCR was sampled from a human donor in good health (CMV status not recorded). Some clones in this sample may be carry-over from other donors' samples. Sequenced input: PBMCs. This rearrangement joins TRBV6-6 to TRBJ2-7; tentatively, D is TRBD2 (6 bases). CDR3 coding DNA: TGTGCCAGCAGTTACGGGAAGACTAGTCCGACGGGCTACGAGCAGTACTTC. This translates into CASSYGKTSPTGYEQYF.